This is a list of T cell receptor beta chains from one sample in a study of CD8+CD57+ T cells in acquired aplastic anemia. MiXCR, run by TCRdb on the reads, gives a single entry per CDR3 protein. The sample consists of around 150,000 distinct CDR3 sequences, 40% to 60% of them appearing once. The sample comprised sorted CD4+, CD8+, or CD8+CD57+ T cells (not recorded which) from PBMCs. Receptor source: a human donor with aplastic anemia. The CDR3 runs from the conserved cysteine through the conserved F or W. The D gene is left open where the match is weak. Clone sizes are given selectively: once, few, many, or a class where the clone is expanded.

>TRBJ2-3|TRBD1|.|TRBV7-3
CASSLDRATADTQYF
TGTGCCAGCAGCTTGGACAGGGCTACGGCAGATACGCAGTATTTT
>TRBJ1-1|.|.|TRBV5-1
CASSPGGGGGEAFF
TGCGCCAGCAGTCCTGGTGGGGGTGGTGGTGAAGCTTTCTTT
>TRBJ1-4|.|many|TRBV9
CASSVDNEKLFF
TGTGCCAGCAGCGTTGATAATGAAAAACTGTTTTTT
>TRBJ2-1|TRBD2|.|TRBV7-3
CASSLKLAGGPSYNEQFF
TGTGCCAGCAGCTTAAAACTAGCGGGGGGGCCGTCCTACAATGAGCAGTTCTTC
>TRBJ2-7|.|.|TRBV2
CASSVSFEQYF
TGTGCCAGCAGTGTATCCTTCGAGCAGTACTTC
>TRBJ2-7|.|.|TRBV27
CAGSFSTAAYEQYF
TGTGCCGGCAGTTTTAGTACAGCGGCCTACGAGCAGTACTTC
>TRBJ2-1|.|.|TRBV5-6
CASSSMGNEQFF
TGTGCCAGCAGCTCGATGGGAAATGAGCAGTTCTTC
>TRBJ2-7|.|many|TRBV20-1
CSASQGQGIYEQYF
TGCAGTGCTAGCCAAGGGCAGGGAATCTACGAGCAGTACTTC
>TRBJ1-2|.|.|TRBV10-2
CASSEPGIEFYGFTF
TGCGCCAGCAGTGAGCCGGGGATTGAATTCTATGGCTTCACCTTC
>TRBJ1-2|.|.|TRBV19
CASSIRGRNYGYTF
TGTGCCAGTAGTATCCGAGGTAGAAACTATGGCTACACCTTC
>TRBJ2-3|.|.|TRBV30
CAWSYGSGGIDTQYF
TGTGCCTGGAGCTACGGGTCTGGGGGAATAGATACGCAGTATTTT
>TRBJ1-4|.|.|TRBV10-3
CTIGESVDISNEKLFF
TGTACCATCGGTGAGTCGGTTGACATCTCTAATGAAAAACTGTTTTTT
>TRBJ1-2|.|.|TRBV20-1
CSASSPGGRYGYTF
TGCAGTGCCAGCAGCCCTGGGGGGCGCTATGGCTACACCTTC
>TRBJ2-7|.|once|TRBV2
CASKLLSSHEQYF
TGTGCCAGCAAATTACTATCTTCCCACGAGCAGTACTTC
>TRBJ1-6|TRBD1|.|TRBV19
CASSIVGGQENSPLHF
TGTGCCAGTAGTATAGTAGGGGGACAGGAAAATTCACCCCTCCACTTT
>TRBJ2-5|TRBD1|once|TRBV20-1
CSAALRDRVYQETQYF
TGCAGTGCTGCATTGCGGGACAGGGTGTACCAAGAGACCCAGTACTTC
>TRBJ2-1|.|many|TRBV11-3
CASSSRGEQFF
TGTGCCAGCAGCTCCAGGGGTGAGCAGTTCTTC
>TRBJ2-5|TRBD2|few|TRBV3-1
CASSQGRLAGLGETQYF
TGTGCCAGCAGCCAAGGGAGACTAGCGGGTCTCGGGGAGACCCAGTACTTC
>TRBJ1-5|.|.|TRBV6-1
CASTVRGTENQPQHF
TGTGCCAGCACTGTAAGGGGGACGGAGAATCAGCCCCAGCATTTT
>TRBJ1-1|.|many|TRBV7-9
CASSLAYSAGPEAFF
TGTGCCAGCAGCTTAGCGTATTCGGCAGGGCCTGAAGCTTTCTTT
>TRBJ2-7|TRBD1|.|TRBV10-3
CAISRTGGLYEQYF
TGTGCCATCAGCCGGACAGGGGGACTCTACGAGCAGTACTTC
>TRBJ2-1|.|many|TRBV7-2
CASSPASNRYNEQFF
TGTGCCAGCAGCCCCGCTAGTAACCGCTACAATGAGCAGTTCTTC
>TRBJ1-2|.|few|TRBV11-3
CASSLGYGGNFGYTF
TGTGCCAGCAGCTTGGGCTACGGGGGAAATTTTGGCTACACCTTC
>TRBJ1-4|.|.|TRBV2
CATATNEKLFF
TGTGCCACAGCAACTAATGAAAAACTGTTTTTT
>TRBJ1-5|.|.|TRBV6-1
CASTDLGGLSNQPQHF
TGTGCCAGCACCGACCTGGGGGGACTTAGCAATCAGCCCCAGCATTTT
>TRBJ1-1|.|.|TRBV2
CASTFWGTNTEAFF
TGTGCCAGCACCTTCTGGGGGACGAACACTGAAGCTTTCTTT
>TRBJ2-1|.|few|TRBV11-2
CASSSTGTSSYNEQFF
TGTGCCAGCAGCAGCACCGGGACAAGCTCCTACAATGAGCAGTTCTTC
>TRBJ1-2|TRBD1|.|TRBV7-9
CASSEAGGKQGDGYTF
TGTGCCAGCAGCGAGGCAGGGGGCAAGCAAGGAGATGGCTACACCTTC
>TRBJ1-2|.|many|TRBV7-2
CASRPGLDGYTF
TGTGCCAGCCGCCCTGGGTTAGATGGCTACACCTTC
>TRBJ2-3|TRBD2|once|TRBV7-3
CASSLTGLEGTDTQYF
TGTGCCAGCAGCTTAACTGGACTAGAGGGCACAGATACGCAGTATTTT
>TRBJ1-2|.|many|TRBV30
CAWSVSDWGYTF
TGTGCCTGGAGTGTCTCGGACTGGGGCTACACCTTC
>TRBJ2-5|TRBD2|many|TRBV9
CASSLGLAGGSQETQYF
TGTGCCAGCAGCCTGGGACTAGCGGGAGGTTCCCAAGAGACCCAGTACTTC
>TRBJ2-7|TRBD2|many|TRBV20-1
CSARDRRREYEQYF
TGCAGTGCTAGAGATCGGCGGCGGGAGTATGAGCAGTACTTC
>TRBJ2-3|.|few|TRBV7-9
CASSFQADTQYF
TGTGCCAGCAGCTTCCAGGCAGATACGCAGTATTTT
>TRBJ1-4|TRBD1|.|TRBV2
CASSDRGRGDEKLFF
TGTGCCAGCAGTGATAGAGGCAGGGGGGATGAAAAACTGTTTTTT
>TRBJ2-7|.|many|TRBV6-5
CASSYSPSSYEQYF
TGTGCCAGCAGTTACTCCCCCAGCTCCTACGAGCAGTACTTC
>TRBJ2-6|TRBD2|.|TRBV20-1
CSATETSGTNVLTF
TGCAGTGCTACTGAGACTAGCGGGACCAACGTCCTGACTTTC
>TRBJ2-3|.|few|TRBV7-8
CASSPLSRREGQAVRTDTQYF
TGTGCCAGCAGCCCCTTGTCTCGGCGGGAGGGACAGGCGGTTCGCACAGATACGCAGTATTTT
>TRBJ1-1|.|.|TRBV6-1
CASSRGSEAFF
TGTGCCAGCAGTAGAGGAAGTGAAGCTTTCTTT
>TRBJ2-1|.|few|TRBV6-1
CASSDGSYNEQFF
TGTGCCAGCAGTGACGGTTCCTACAATGAGCAGTTCTTC
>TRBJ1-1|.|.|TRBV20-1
CSARENMNTEAFF
TGCAGTGCTAGGGAGAACATGAACACTGAAGCTTTCTTT
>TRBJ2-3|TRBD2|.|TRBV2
CASTRGREVDTQYF
TGTGCCAGCACCAGAGGGCGGGAGGTTGATACGCAGTATTTT
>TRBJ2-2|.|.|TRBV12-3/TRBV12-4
CASNRDGLGTGELFF
TGTGCCAGCAACAGGGACGGCCTGGGCACCGGGGAGCTGTTTTTT
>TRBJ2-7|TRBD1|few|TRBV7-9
CASSFRDRAYEQYF
TGTGCCAGCAGCTTCCGGGACAGGGCCTACGAGCAGTACTTC
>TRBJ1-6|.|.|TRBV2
CASRSEGGLLHF
TGTGCCAGCAGGTCGGAGGGAGGACTCCTTCACTTT
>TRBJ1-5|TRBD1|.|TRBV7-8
CASSLRRDRDDQPQHF
TGTGCCAGCAGCTTAAGGCGGGACAGGGACGATCAGCCCCAGCATTTT
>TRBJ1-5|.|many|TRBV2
CASGRTVGGQPQHF
TGTGCCAGCGGGCGGACAGTCGGGGGGCAGCCCCAGCATTTT